This TCR beta chain was recorded in a study of T cells in Graves' hyperthyroidism and ophthalmopathy. General study findings and limits: Model output signaled ophthalmopathy a median roughly six months ahead of onset.

V was clipped by 4 bases and J by 8 bases, with 14 bases between them. The CDR3 loop spans 13 amino acids. Germline CDR1 and CDR2: MGHRA and YSYEKL. Out of over 9 ml of fresh peripheral blood came the PBMCs. Concerning this clonotype itself: Its target is unknown.

TCR beta CDR3 regions were amplified from RNA. First-round RT-PCR targeting the TCR CDR3 was performed with the HTBI primer set. TCRdb itself ran the multiplex PCR reads through MiXCR, one entry per CDR3 protein. The table lists 350,000 or so distinct CDR3 sequences, approximately 18% of them singletons. The origin of this receptor is a woman in her 30s with Graves' hyperthyroidism that later progressed to Graves' ophthalmopathy. This chain connects TRBV4-1 to TRBJ1-2; TRBD1 might be the D (5 bases). Material: blood. In DNA form, the CDR3 reads TGCGCCAGCAGCCCGCTAGGAGGGGAGGGCTACACCTTC. This codes for CASSPLGGEGYTF.